The 11 T cell receptor beta chains below all came from one sample that was sequenced in a study of T cells of healthy individuals. TCRdb fed the 5' RACE reads into MiXCR, producing one record per CDR3 protein. The sample holds 60,000 to 75,000 distinct CDR3 sequences; under 20% are singletons and the top ten take roughly 4.7%. Receptor source: a human donor in good health.

This clonotype appeared many times. The chain carries TRBV28 and TRBJ2-5; 8 positions match TRBD2. CDR1 MDHEN and CDR2 SYDVKM come from the germline V gene. This CDR3 comprises 16 residues. V lost 6 bases and J lost 3; bases outside the gene matches: 12. The CDR3 sequence: CASSPAVAGREETQYF. The CDR3 nucleotides are TGTGCCAGCAGCCCCGCGGTAGCGGGAAGGGAAGAGACCCAGTACTTC.

This clonotype came up a few times. This sequence joins TRBV5-1 and TRBJ1-5, with 8 positions matching TRBD1. The CDR3 contains 15 residues. Germline V CDR1 and CDR2: SGHRS, YFSETQ. The V and J ends lost 7 bases and 7 bases, in that order; junction bases with no gene match: 13. CDR3 amino acids: CASAQETGAEQPQHF. CDR3 coding DNA: TGCGCCAGCGCTCAGGAGACAGGGGCGGAGCAGCCCCAGCATTTT.

The chain carries TRBV5-1 and TRBJ1-6; D not certain. Trimming took 5 bases from V and 0 from J, leaving 12 bases between them. Germline V gives CDR1 SGHRS, CDR2 YFSETQ. This CDR3 is built from 16 residues. CDR3 sequence (DNA): TGCGCCAGCAGGACAACCTCGAGCTCCTATAATTCACCCCTCCACTTT. Amino acids: CASRTTSSSYNSPLHF.

Ten or more counts support this clonotype. The chain employs TRBV6-2 or TRBV6-3 and TRBJ2-1; D is ambiguous. The germline V and J ends were trimmed by 5 bases and 6 bases, with 8 bases remaining between them. From germline, CDR1 is MNHEY and CDR2 SVGEGT. The CDR3 contains 12 residues. CDR3 protein: CASSLRLNEQFF. DNA for the CDR3: TGTGCCAGCAGTCTAAGACTCAATGAGCAGTTCTTC.

This clonotype showed up just once. The genes are TRBV7-3 and TRBJ2-1; weak D call: TRBD1 (5 bases). Germline V gene data show CDR1 as SGHTA and CDR2 as FQGTGA. V shed 5 bases and J shed 5 bases, with 13 bases lying between them. This CDR3 region has 14 residues. The CDR3 bases are TGTGCCAGCAGCACATCCCTAGGGGACAATGAGCAGTTCTTC. Its protein product is CASSTSLGDNEQFF.

This rearrangement joins TRBV3-1 to TRBJ2-1, with D unclear. The CDR3 runs to 14 residues. Germline V gene sequence: CDR1 LGHDT, CDR2 YNNKEL (reference sequence). V was cut by 0 bases and J by 5 bases, with 8 bases left in between. The CDR3 reads CASSQEGFNNEQFF. DNA for the CDR3: TGTGCCAGCAGCCAAGAGGGGTTCAACAATGAGCAGTTCTTC.

This chain joins TRBV4-3 and TRBJ1-5; D is unclear. The V and J ends lost 0 bases and 6 bases respectively, with 21 bases between them. CDR3 size: 18 residues. Germline-derived CDR1 and CDR2 are LGHNA and YSLEER. In DNA form, the CDR3 reads TGCGCCAGCAGCCAAGATTTGGTGAAGGGCATAGCACCTCAGCCCCAGCATTTT. Translation: CASSQDLVKGIAPQPQHF.

The chain links TRBV28 to TRBJ1-5; TRBD1 matches 7 bases. The V gene's germline CDR1 is MDHEN and CDR2 SYDVKM. The CDR3 loop spans 19 amino acids. V trimming: 3 bases; J trimming: 5 bases; junction bases outside the gene matches: 19. The CDR3 reads CASSLGYSGQQKLYQPQHF. CDR3 coding DNA: TGTGCCAGCAGTTTGGGGTATTCGGGACAGCAAAAACTTTATCAGCCCCAGCATTTT.

This clonotype was recorded many times. The V call is TRBV30, the J call TRBJ2-1; tentative D call: TRBD2 (5 bases). The CDR3 covers 13 residues. The germline V gene encodes CDR1 GTSNPN and CDR2 SVGIG (reference sequence). V was trimmed by 4 bases and J by 2 bases, leaving 9 bases between them. CDR3 region: CAWIRSAYNEQFF. The CDR3 DNA follows: TGTGCCTGGATTCGTAGCGCCTACAATGAGCAGTTCTTC.

A few counts support this clonotype. The chain has TRBV10-3 and TRBJ2-7; tentatively, D is TRBD2 (6 bases). V lost 7 bases, J lost 3 bases, and 16 bases lay in between. This CDR3 has 14 residues. Looked up from germline, CDR1 is ENHRY and CDR2 is SYGVKD. The CDR3 loop is CAINDGTAGYEQYF. CDR3 bases: TGTGCCATCAACGATGGCACAGCGGGCTACGAGCAGTACTTC.

This clonotype was seen at least ten times. The chain's CDR3 is CASQGANEQFF. CDR3 nucleotide sequence: TGTGCCAGCCAGGGGGCCAATGAGCAGTTCTTC. The chain is built from TRBV28 and TRBJ2-1, with 8 bases identical to TRBD1. The germline gives CDR1 MDHEN, CDR2 SYDVKM. The CDR3 sequence is 11 residues long. J gave up 6 bases and V 8 bases, and 0 bases lay outside the gene matches.